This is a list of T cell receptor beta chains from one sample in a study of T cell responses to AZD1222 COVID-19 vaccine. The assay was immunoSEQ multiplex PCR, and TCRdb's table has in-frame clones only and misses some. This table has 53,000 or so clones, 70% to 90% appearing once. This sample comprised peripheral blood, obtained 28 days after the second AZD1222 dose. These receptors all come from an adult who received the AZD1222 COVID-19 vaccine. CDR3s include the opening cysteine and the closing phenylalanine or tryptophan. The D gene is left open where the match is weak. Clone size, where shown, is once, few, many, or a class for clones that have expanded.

CASSPFTSGEGTEAFF,TGTGCCAGCTCACCTTTTACATCGGGGGAGGGAACTGAAGCTTTCTTT,TRBV18,.,few,TRBJ1-1
CASSYAGADGYTF,TGTGCCAGCAGTTACGCAGGGGCTGATGGCTACACCTTC,TRBV6-5,.,.,TRBJ1-2
CASSRDSSNYGYTF,TGCGCCAGCAGCAGGGACAGCTCGAACTATGGCTACACCTTC,TRBV5-1,TRBD1,.,TRBJ1-2
CASSQDRDSLGEQYF,TGCGCCAGCAGCCAAGATAGGGACAGCTTGGGCGAGCAGTACTTC,TRBV4-3,TRBD1,.,TRBJ2-7
CASSLGGGDYEQYF,TGTGCCAGCAGTTTAGGAGGGGGCGACTACGAGCAGTACTTC,TRBV28,.,.,TRBJ2-7
CASIRAGLRETQYF,TGTGCCAGCATTCGAGCGGGGCTGAGGGAGACCCAGTACTTC,TRBV6-5,TRBD2,.,TRBJ2-5
CASSQGFRGQETQYF,TGCGCCAGCAGCCAAGGCTTCAGGGGGCAAGAGACCCAGTACTTC,TRBV4-3,TRBD1,.,TRBJ2-5
CAISESVGGWHEQYF,TGTGCCATCAGTGAGTCGGTCGGGGGATGGCACGAGCAGTACTTC,TRBV10-3,.,once,TRBJ2-7
CASSTGQGVKSRYQETQYF,TGTGCCAGTAGTACAGGACAGGGGGTGAAATCCCGTTACCAAGAGACCCAGTACTTC,TRBV19,TRBD1,.,TRBJ2-5
CAPLGEQYF,TGCGCCCCGCTGGGCGAGCAGTACTTC,TRBV23-1,.,.,TRBJ2-7
CASSLVGHTDTQYF,TGTGCCAGCAGCTTAGTGGGCCACACAGATACGCAGTATTTT,TRBV11-3,.,.,TRBJ2-3
CASSPQGGALNSPLHF,TGTGCCAGCAGCCCCCAGGGAGGGGCGCTCAATTCACCCCTCCACTTT,TRBV27,.,.,TRBJ1-6
CASSLAGTQVTDTQYF,TGTGCCAGCAGCTTAGCCGGGACTCAAGTCACAGATACGCAGTATTTT,TRBV7-2,.,.,TRBJ2-3
CASSFGRREQYF,TGTGCCAGCAGTTTCGGAAGGAGGGAGCAGTACTTC,TRBV6-2/TRBV6-3,.,.,TRBJ2-7
CASSSTTGGGQPQHF,TGTGCCAGCAGTTCTACCACAGGGGGAGGTCAGCCCCAGCATTTT,TRBV7-9,TRBD1,.,TRBJ1-5
CASSPGTGVVDTQYF,TGTGCCAGCAGCCCCGGGACAGGGGTGGTTGATACGCAGTATTTT,TRBV7-7,TRBD1,.,TRBJ2-3
CASSADSGRANTGELFF,TGTGCCAGCAGCGCGGACAGTGGGAGGGCGAACACCGGGGAGCTGTTTTTT,TRBV7-3,.,.,TRBJ2-2
CASSLVGLAGTGELFF,TGTGCCAGCAGCTTAGTTGGGCTAGCGGGGACCGGGGAGCTGTTTTTT,TRBV11-2,TRBD2,.,TRBJ2-2
CASSSWTYPGADTGELFF,TGTGCCAGCAGCTCTTGGACCTATCCCGGGGCCGACACCGGGGAGCTGTTTTTT,TRBV11-3,.,.,TRBJ2-2
CASSSQSTHGYTF,TGTGCCAGCAGCTCACAGAGCACCCATGGCTACACCTTC,TRBV28,.,.,TRBJ1-2
CASSLTGPHEQFF,TGTGCCAGCAGCTTAACAGGGCCCCATGAGCAGTTCTTC,TRBV5-4,.,once,TRBJ2-1
CASSLGFNTEAFF,TGTGCCAGCAGTTTAGGGTTTAACACTGAAGCTTTCTTT,TRBV28,.,.,TRBJ1-1
CASSLDRETEAFF,TGTGCCAGCAGTTTAGATAGGGAGACTGAAGCTTTCTTT,TRBV12-3/TRBV12-4,.,.,TRBJ1-1
CASSQMDSMNEKLFF,TGTGCCAGCAGCCAGATGGACAGCATGAATGAAAAACTGTTTTTT,TRBV3-1/TRBV3-2,.,.,TRBJ1-4
CASSPGQAYGYTF,TGTGCCAGCAGCCCAGGACAGGCTTATGGCTACACCTTC,TRBV9,TRBD1,.,TRBJ1-2
CASRIAGEDSYEQYF,TGCGCCAGCAGAATAGCGGGAGAAGATTCCTACGAGCAGTACTTC,TRBV5-1,TRBD2,.,TRBJ2-7
CASSQDRATFGAQYF,TGTGCCAGCAGCCAAGATCGGGCAACGTTTGGGGCCCAGTACTTC,TRBV3-1/TRBV3-2,.,.,TRBJ2-5
CASSQEPGFNQPQHF,TGTGCCAGCAGCCAAGAACCAGGGTTCAATCAGCCCCAGCATTTT,TRBV4-2,.,.,TRBJ1-5
CASSPLPRQETQYF,TGTGCCAGCAGTCCGCTTCCCCGCCAAGAGACCCAGTACTTC,TRBV11-2,.,once,TRBJ2-5
CASSPTSDGYTF,TGTGCCAGCAGCCCGACGTCGGATGGCTACACCTTC,TRBV5-8,.,.,TRBJ1-2
CASTTTFGTQLYEQYF,TGTGCCAGCACAACCACCTTCGGGACGCAGCTTTACGAGCAGTACTTC,TRBV7-9,.,.,TRBJ2-7
CASSLVGDTEAFF,TGTGCCAGCAGCTTAGTAGGTGACACTGAAGCTTTCTTT,TRBV7-8,.,.,TRBJ1-1
CASSLRQVNTEAFF,TGTGCCAGCAGTTTAAGACAGGTGAATACTGAAGCTTTCTTT,TRBV27,.,once,TRBJ1-1
CASSRDRGGNEKLFF,TGTGCCAGTAGTCGGGACAGGGGAGGGAATGAAAAACTGTTTTTT,TRBV19,TRBD1,.,TRBJ1-4
CASSQEDRGGTDTQYF,TGCGCCAGCAGCCAAGAGGACAGGGGGGGCACAGATACGCAGTATTTT,TRBV4-3,TRBD1,.,TRBJ2-3
CAWSPDYGYTF,TGTGCCTGGAGTCCGGACTATGGCTACACCTTC,TRBV30,.,.,TRBJ1-2
CASVGSMNTEAFF,TGTGCCAGCGTTGGCTCCATGAACACTGAAGCTTTCTTT,TRBV7-2,.,.,TRBJ1-1
CASSLTSGYEQYF,TGTGCCAGCAGCCTCACTAGCGGCTACGAGCAGTACTTC,TRBV5-8,TRBD2,.,TRBJ2-7
CASSVPGQIF,TGTGCCAGCAGCGTCCCGGGACAGATTTTT,TRBV9,TRBD1,.,TRBJ1-1
CASSEDTRSNEQFF,TGTGCCAGCAGTGAAGACACCCGTTCCAATGAGCAGTTCTTC,TRBV2,.,few,TRBJ2-1
CASSLQGAVTEAFF,TGTGCCAGCAGTTTACAGGGGGCGGTGACTGAAGCTTTCTTT,TRBV2,TRBD1,.,TRBJ1-1
CASSDWGATKNIQYF,TGTGCCAGCAGTGATTGGGGGGCGACCAAAAACATTCAGTACTTC,TRBV2,.,.,TRBJ2-4
CAISESLDRGIATNEKLFF,TGTGCCATCAGTGAGTCCCTGGACAGGGGGATCGCAACTAATGAAAAACTGTTTTTT,TRBV10-3,TRBD1,.,TRBJ1-4
CASSLAGGGPNEQFF,TGTGCCAGCAGCTTAGCGGGGGGCGGCCCCAATGAGCAGTTCTTC,TRBV11-2,.,.,TRBJ2-1
CASKLSTEAFF,TGTGCCAGCAAATTAAGTACTGAAGCTTTCTTT,TRBV2,.,.,TRBJ1-1
CASRPGTSGSYEQYF,TGTGCCAGCAGGCCCGGGACTAGCGGGTCCTACGAGCAGTACTTC,TRBV28,TRBD2,.,TRBJ2-7